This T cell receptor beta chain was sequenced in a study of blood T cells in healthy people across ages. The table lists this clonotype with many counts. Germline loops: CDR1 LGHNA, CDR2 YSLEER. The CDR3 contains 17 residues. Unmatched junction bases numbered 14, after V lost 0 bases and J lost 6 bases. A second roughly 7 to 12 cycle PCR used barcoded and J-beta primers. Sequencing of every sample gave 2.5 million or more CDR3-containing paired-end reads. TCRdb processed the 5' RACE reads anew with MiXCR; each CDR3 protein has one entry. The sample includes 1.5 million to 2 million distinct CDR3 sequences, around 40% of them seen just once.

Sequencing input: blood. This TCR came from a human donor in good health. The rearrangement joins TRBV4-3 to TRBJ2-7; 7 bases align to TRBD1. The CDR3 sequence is CASSQELGGEVDSEQYF. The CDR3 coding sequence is TGCGCCAGCAGCCAAGAGTTAGGGGGCGAAGTTGATAGCGAGCAGTACTTC.